This T cell receptor beta chain is drawn from a study of cytotoxic CD8 clonotypes in ibrutinib-treated CLL (dated by TCRdb to 2020 to 2022). For the wider study: The cohort was composed of 11 relapsed/refractory and around 15 treatment-naive patients; IGHV unmutated status was identified in 17 patients. Responses were partial in roughly 24 patients and complete in 2; after median about 5.5 years follow-up, roughly 15 stayed in remission and 12 progressed. Response samples were taken after a median of approximately 13 months on treatment, ranging from about 6 to 40 months. Samples averaged 255,043 productive templates and approximately 100,000 productive rearrangements. Longitudinal samples were available for about 30% of the roughly 86 trial participants. Cryopreserved peripheral blood mononuclear cells were collected before treatment, at response, and at either disease progression or sustained remission. All remission and progressive disease samples were collected while patients were still receiving ibrutinib. General findings and caveats noted by the study authors: At ibrutinib response clonality went up, during sustained remission it held steady, and at progression it dropped back toward baseline. Public clonotypes were found to be uncommon and were observed to contract or remain stable during treatment; the increase in clonality was shown to reflect expansion of private clonotypes at ibrutinib response. Baseline clonality exceeded that of age-matched healthy donors and correlated strongly with circulating CD8+ T-cell counts. Sampling times were not matched between patients in sustained remission and patients whose disease was progressing, and lymph node repertoires were not examined.

According to the germline V gene, CDR1 reads MNHGY and CDR2 reads SAAAGT. The CDR3, from cysteine to phenylalanine, totals 18 residues. Kept here is only the CDR3 DNA, which spans 54 bases and is read in frame from base 1. V is reduced by 2 bases and J by 4 bases, leaving a spacing of 23 bases between them. For TCR beta library preparation, roughly 2 micrograms of genomic DNA were extracted from the cryopreserved PBMCs. High-throughput TCR beta sequencing was performed on longitudinal blood samples from CLL patients receiving ibrutinib monotherapy. Patients were enrolled in a phase 2 open-label single-center ibrutinib monotherapy trial. The goal of deep resolution MiSeq sequencing was a depth between 1 in 1 million and 1 in 200,000 T cells, and coverage averaged 10x per clonotype. The immunoSEQ hsTCRB Kit was used to generate TCR beta libraries. The published analysis was carried out like this. Data were analyzed with ImmunoSEQ Data Assistant and ImmunoSEQ Analyzer, with V, D and J genes assigned per IMGT definitions. Clonality, which ranges from 0 to 1, was calculated by subtracting the normalized Shannon entropy of productive rearrangement frequencies from one. Only overrepresented clonotypes making up at least 0.05% of each patient's repertoire were included in the public clonotype analysis. About a dozen repertoires from age-matched healthy donors, obtained from immuneACCESS, served as clonality controls. TCRdb retrieved this table from immuneACCESS and kept in-frame rearrangements only. Not all clones are present; in checked studies, unresolved V genes account for under half, and no reason is known for the remainder. V, J and clone size are taken as reported in that table, and D and trimming were inferred from the DNA itself. This sample is represented by over 130,000 clones; 80% of them were singletons. The biggest ten clones account for about 7.6% of the sample.

Concerning this clone itself: Its antigen is not yet known. Base qualities were left out, and no much larger clone turns up one base away.

Recombination connected TRBV6-8 to TRBJ2-5; 7 matching bases give a weak D call of TRBD2. The starting material was PBMCs, obtained after 36 months of ibrutinib treatment. This receptor was taken from a human donor with chronic lymphocytic leukemia. For the CDR3, the sequence is CASSYGSRWRGPRETQYF. The DNA is as follows: TGTGCCAGCAGTTACGGATCTCGGTGGCGGGGGCCACGAGAGACCCAGTACTTC.